The subject of this entry is one TCR beta chain. These data originate in a study of blood T cell repertoires in COVID-19. The overall study: The study drew acute and convalescent COVID-19 samples from the United States, Italy and Spain.

This CDR3 comprises 16 residues. Trimming pared 4 bases from V and 1 base from J, leaving 14 bases between. Germline-derived CDR1 and CDR2 are SGDLS and YYNGEE. Recruitment covered about two dozen US areas and drew participants whose ages spanned roughly 18 to 95 years. Participants had their cohort set by participant-reported clinical history. How the authors handled the data: Nucleated cell counts were estimated from reference gene primer amplification. Repertoires were generated with immunoSEQ multiplex PCR, while TCRdb's copy carries only in-frame clones and drops some. V, J and clone size reflect that table, while D and trimming were determined from the DNA. Of some 260,000 clones in the sample, about 89% were seen once.

The clonotype was recovered from a woman between 18 and 30 years old who had recovered from COVID-19. Sequenced material: PBMCs or T cells enriched from blood (not recorded which). V gene TRBV9 combines with J gene TRBJ2-2; a possible D gene is TRBD2 (5 bases). This CDR3 reads CASSHTRRMNTGELFF. The DNA for the CDR3 is TGTGCCAGCAGCCATACCAGGAGGATGAACACCGGGGAGCTGTTTTTT. Variable domain in full (rest from reference TRBV9 and TRBJ2-2): DSGVTQTPKHLITATGQRVTLRCSPRSGDLSVYWYQQSLDQGLQFLIQYYNGEERAKGNILERFSAQQFPDLHSELNLSSLELGDSALYFCASSHTRRMNTGELFFGEGSRLTVL.